This is a list of T cell receptor beta chains from one sample in a study of T cells expressing NK-cell markers. TCRdb re-called the 5' RACE reads, yielding one record per CDR3 amino acid sequence without DNA. The listing records 150,000 to 200,000 distinct CDR3 sequences. The sequenced sample consisted of blood T cells: a sorted CD56 or NKG2C T cell subset, CD4+ or CD8+ T cells, or bulk PBMC T cells (not recorded which). All receptors derive from a man aged 18 to 70 in good health. Each CDR3 is given with its conserved first and last residue.

V	J	CDR3
TRBV6-1	TRBJ2-7	CASSARAYTYEQYF
TRBV9	TRBJ2-6	CASSARGGANVLTF
TRBV6-1	TRBJ2-4	CASNGWDKNIQYF
TRBV15	TRBJ2-1	CATSRDSGGTYNEQFF
TRBV19	TRBJ2-1	CASSVPPYYNEQFF
TRBV7-9	TRBJ2-7	CASSLVPGEQYF
TRBV19	TRBJ1-5	CASSISAVGAQHF
TRBV20-1	TRBJ1-2	CSAQEPGQGLADGYTF
TRBV7-9	TRBJ2-3	CASSLATGSVGQYF
TRBV6-1	TRBJ2-1	CASSRQGVRGYNEQFF
TRBV7-9	TRBJ2-1	CASSFASGLEQFF
TRBV11-3	TRBJ2-7	CASLDYGKAEQHF
TRBV29-1	TRBJ2-1	CSARWLDRGDNEQFF
TRBV29-1	TRBJ2-7	CSVEEGRGRLGEQYF
TRBV6-1	TRBJ2-7	CASSPTAFGGEQYF
TRBV2	TRBJ1-2	CASSLDPTNYGYTF
TRBV12-3/TRBV12-4	TRBJ1-1	CASIILTGAYDLNTEAFF
TRBV7-9	TRBJ2-3	CASSLALSRGGPGTDTQYF
TRBV5-5	TRBJ2-6	CASSLVKDRSSGANVLTF
TRBV9	TRBJ2-3	CASSLSGGVDTQYF
TRBV14	TRBJ1-6	CASSQAWGADSNSPLHF
TRBV27	TRBJ2-3	CASSRGPGQSTDTQYF
TRBV7-9	TRBJ2-1	CASSPRDRNNNEQFF
TRBV27	TRBJ2-3	CASAKEAATDTQYF
TRBV7-9	TRBJ2-1	CASSFPVRTLSSYNEQFF
TRBV4-1	TRBJ1-1	CASSQESLGTEAFF
TRBV12-5	TRBJ2-7	CASGLGAGSTYEQYF
TRBV7-9	TRBJ2-1	CASSLVGGNEQFF
TRBV27	TRBJ1-4	CASSLGGGGEKLFF
TRBV20-1	TRBJ1-1	CSARDLSKGLEAFF
TRBV6-5	TRBJ2-7	CASSSPGQGSYEQYF
TRBV14	TRBJ1-1	CASSQEGLQGLGSEAFF
TRBV19	TRBJ2-7	CASSIDYASYEQYF
TRBV6-6	TRBJ2-3	CASEQGFTDTQYF
TRBV12-3/TRBV12-4	TRBJ1-4	CASTWDVGADNEKLFF
TRBV7-9	TRBJ2-1	CARSASGGNEQFF
TRBV2	TRBJ2-7	CASRRPQGVIYEQYF
TRBV10-3	TRBJ2-2	CAISESLAGAYTGELFF
TRBV28	TRBJ1-2	CASSHFRTASYGYTF
TRBV3-1	TRBJ2-7	CASRRDSFPYEQYF
TRBV12-3/TRBV12-4	TRBJ1-5	CASSLLVTGLSNQPQHF
TRBV27	TRBJ2-3	CASSLSKGMGTDTQYF
TRBV20-1	TRBJ1-2	CSAEGGGNYGYTF
TRBV18	TRBJ1-1	CASSPEITTRTNTEAFF
TRBV19	TRBJ2-1	CASSAWDRGTTEQFF
TRBV28	TRBJ1-1	CASSPRGITEAFF
TRBV9	TRBJ2-1	CASSGTVGSYNEQFF
TRBV12-3/TRBV12-4	TRBJ2-3	CASISGWGRDSTDTQYF
TRBV4-1	TRBJ2-6	CASSPHDSGANVLTF
TRBV12-3/TRBV12-4	TRBJ1-1	CASSLSGAGGNTEAFF